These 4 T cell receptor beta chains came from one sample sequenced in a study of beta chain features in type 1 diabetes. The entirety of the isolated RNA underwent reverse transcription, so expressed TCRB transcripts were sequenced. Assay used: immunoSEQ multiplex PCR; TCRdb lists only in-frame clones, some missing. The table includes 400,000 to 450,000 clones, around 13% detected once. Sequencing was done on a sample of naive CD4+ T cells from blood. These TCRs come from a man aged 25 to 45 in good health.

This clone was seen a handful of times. CDR3 sequence: CAISQGAADTQYF. CDR3 nucleotides: TGTGCTATCTCACAGGGGGCCGCAGATACGCAGTATTTT. The J gene is TRBJ2-3, the V gene TRBV7-7; 9 positions agree with TRBD1. This CDR3 spans 13 amino acids. Per germline, CDR1 SSHAT and CDR2 FNYEAQ (reference sequence).

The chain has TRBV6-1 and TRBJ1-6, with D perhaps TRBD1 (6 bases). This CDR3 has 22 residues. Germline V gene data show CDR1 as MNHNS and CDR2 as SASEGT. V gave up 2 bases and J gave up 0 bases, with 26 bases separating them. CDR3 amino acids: CASSEIINLGKGESSYNSPLHF. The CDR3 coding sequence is TGTGCCAGCAGTGAAATCATCAATTTGGGGAAGGGGGAGAGCTCCTATAATTCACCCCTCCACTTT.

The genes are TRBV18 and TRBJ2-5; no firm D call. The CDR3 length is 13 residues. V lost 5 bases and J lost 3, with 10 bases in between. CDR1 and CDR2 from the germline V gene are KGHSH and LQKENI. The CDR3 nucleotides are TGTGCCAGCTCAGGGGTGGCGGAAGAGACCCAGTACTTC. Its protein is CASSGVAEETQYF.

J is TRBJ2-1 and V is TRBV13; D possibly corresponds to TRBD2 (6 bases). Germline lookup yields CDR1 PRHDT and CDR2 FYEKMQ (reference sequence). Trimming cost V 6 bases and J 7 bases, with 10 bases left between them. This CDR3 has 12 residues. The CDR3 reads CASRDRGNEQFF. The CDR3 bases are TGTGCCAGCAGGGACCGGGGGAATGAGCAGTTCTTC.